This T cell receptor beta chain derives from a study of blood T cell repertoires in COVID-19. About the research overall: The study drew acute and convalescent COVID-19 samples from the United States, Italy and Spain.

J lost 4 bases, V lost 5 bases, and 5 bases had no gene match. CDR3 length: 14 residues. Germline CDR1 reads SGHVS; CDR2 reads FQNEAQ. Here immunoSEQ multiplex PCR was the method, and the copy in TCRdb shows in-frame clones only, minus some. The data hold under 300,000 clones, with 81% observed a single time. This clone was counted between two and nine times. The clonotype was recovered from a woman aged 55-69 years with active or convalescent COVID-19. The rearrangement joins TRBV7-8 to TRBJ1-5, with 7 bases fitting TRBD1. The sample taken for sequencing was peripheral blood. Written as DNA, the CDR3 is TGTGCCAGCAGCCCAGGACAGGTTAATCAGCCCCAGCATTTT. Amino acid sequence: CASSPGQVNQPQHF.